A single T cell receptor beta chain is shown here with its context. Antigen unknown. These data come from a study of T cell responses to AZD1222 COVID-19 vaccine. In the study overall: Combined were second doses at about 4 or about 12 weeks. General study points: Per reports, nearly half of all spike-specific TCRs target regions that are unmutated in variants. Donors skewed white British and female; clonal diversity was possibly underestimated. Only six individuals given AZD1222 were seropositive at baseline.

Generated by immunoSEQ multiplex PCR, the TCRdb table keeps only in-frame clones and is missing some. The sample yields over 85,000 clones, roughly four fifths seen once. V was pared by 5 bases and J by 6 bases, with 9 bases between. The CDR3 is 12 amino acids. Germline assignment: CDR1 SGHTA and CDR2 FQGNSA. The sample in question was peripheral blood, obtained on day 0 of AZD1222 vaccination. The rearrangement links TRBV7-2 to TRBJ2-3; possible D gene TRBD2, 6 bases. The clonotype comes from an adult in good health. The CDR3 reads CASSIGRDTQYF. CDR3 DNA sequence: TGTGCCAGCAGCATTGGGAGGGATACGCAGTATTTT. The whole variable domain, filled in from reference TRBV7-2 and TRBJ2-3, reads GAGVSQSPSNKVTEKGKDVELRCDPISGHTALYWYRQSLGQGLEFLIYFQGNSAPDKSGLPSDRFSAERTGGSVSTLTIQRTQQEDSAVYLCASSIGRDTQYFGPGTRLTVL.